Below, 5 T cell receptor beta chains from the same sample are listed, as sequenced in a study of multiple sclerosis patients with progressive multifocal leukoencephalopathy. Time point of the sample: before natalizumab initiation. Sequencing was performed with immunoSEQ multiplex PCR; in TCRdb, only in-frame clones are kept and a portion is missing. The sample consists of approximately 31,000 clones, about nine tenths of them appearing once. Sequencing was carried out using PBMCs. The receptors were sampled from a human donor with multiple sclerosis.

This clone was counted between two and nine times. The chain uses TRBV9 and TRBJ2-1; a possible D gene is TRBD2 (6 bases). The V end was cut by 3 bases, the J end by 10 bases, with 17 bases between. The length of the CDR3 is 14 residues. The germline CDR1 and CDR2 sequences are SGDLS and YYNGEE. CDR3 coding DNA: TGTGCCAGCAGCGCGGGACTCGGGATCGGGGAGCAGTTCTTC. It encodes CASSAGLGIGEQFF.

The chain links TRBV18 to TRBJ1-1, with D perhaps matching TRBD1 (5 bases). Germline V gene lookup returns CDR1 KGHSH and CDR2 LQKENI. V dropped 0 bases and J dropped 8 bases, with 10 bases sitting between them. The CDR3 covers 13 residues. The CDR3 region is CASSPPLDSEAFF. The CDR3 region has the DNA TGTGCCAGCTCACCACCGTTAGACAGCGAAGCTTTCTTT.

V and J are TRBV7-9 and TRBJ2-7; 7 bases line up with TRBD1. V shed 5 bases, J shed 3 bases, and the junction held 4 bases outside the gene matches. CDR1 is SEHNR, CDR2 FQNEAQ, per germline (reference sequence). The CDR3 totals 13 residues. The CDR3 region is CASSVTGDYEQYF. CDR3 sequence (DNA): TGTGCCAGCAGCGTTACAGGGGACTACGAGCAGTACTTC.

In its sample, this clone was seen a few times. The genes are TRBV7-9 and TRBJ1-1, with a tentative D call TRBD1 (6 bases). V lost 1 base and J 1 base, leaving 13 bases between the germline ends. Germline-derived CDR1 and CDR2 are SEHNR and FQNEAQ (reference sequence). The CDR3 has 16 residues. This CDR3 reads CASSLDTGTANTEAFF. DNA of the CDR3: TGTGCCAGCAGCTTAGACACAGGGACGGCGAACACTGAAGCTTTCTTT.

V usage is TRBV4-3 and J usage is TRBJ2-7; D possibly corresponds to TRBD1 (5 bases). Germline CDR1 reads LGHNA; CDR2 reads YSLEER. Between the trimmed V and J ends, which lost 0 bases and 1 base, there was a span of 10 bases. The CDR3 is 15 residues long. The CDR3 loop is CASSQDKGKSYEQYF. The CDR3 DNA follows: TGCGCCAGCAGCCAAGATAAGGGGAAGTCCTACGAGCAGTACTTC.